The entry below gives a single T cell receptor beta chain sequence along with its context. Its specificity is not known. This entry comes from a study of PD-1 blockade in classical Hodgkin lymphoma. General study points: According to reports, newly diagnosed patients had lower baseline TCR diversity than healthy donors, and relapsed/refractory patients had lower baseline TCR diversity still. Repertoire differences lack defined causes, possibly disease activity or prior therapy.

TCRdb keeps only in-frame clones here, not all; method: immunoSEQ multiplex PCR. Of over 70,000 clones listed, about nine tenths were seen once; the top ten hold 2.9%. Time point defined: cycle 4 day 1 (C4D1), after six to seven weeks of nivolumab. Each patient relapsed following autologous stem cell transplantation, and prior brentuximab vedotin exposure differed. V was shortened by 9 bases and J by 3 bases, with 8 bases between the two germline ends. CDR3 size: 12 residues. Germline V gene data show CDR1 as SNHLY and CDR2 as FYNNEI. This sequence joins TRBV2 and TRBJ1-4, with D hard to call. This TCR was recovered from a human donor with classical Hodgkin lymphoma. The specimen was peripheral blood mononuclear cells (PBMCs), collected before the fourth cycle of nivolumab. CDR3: CARRASNEKLFF. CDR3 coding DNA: TGTGCCAGGCGGGCCTCTAATGAAAAACTGTTTTTT.